What follows are 23 T cell receptor beta chains derived from one specimen sequenced in a study of blood T cell repertoires in COVID-19. Clones were read by immunoSEQ multiplex PCR, and TCRdb kept only the in-frame ones, dropping some. The repertoire holds a few hundred thousand clones, with about 86% as singletons. Sequencing used peripheral blood. Source of these receptors: a young man with active or convalescent COVID-19.

The rearrangement uses TRBV11-2 and TRBJ2-7; D may be TRBD1 (6 bases). There are 15 residues in the CDR3. Germline CDR1 reads SGHAT; CDR2 reads FQNNGV. Deletions cut 5 bases from V and 0 bases from J, with 14 bases between. The CDR3 loop reads CASSTRTVSSYEQYF. DNA of the CDR3: TGTGCCAGCAGCACGAGGACAGTGAGCTCCTACGAGCAGTACTTC.

The chain links TRBV5-1 to TRBJ2-5; TRBD2 is a possible D gene (5 bases). Germline loops: CDR1 SGHRS, CDR2 YFSETQ. The CDR3 spans 14 residues. V was clipped by 0 bases and J by 0 bases, with 6 bases between them. CDR3 in amino acids: CASSLGGYQETQYF. CDR3 DNA: TGCGCCAGCAGCTTGGGAGGGTACCAAGAGACCCAGTACTTC.

The rearrangement uses TRBV6-1 and TRBJ1-2, with TRBD1 matching over 8 bases. The J segment lost 4 bases and the V segment lost 0 bases, leaving 4 bases of the junction unmatched. The CDR3 runs 15 residues. In germline, CDR1 is MNHNS, CDR2 SASEGT. The CDR3, as DNA: TGTGCCAGCAGTGAAGCGCAGGGGGCGAGCTATGGCTACACCTTC. Protein product: CASSEAQGASYGYTF.

The sample holds a few counts of this clone. V is TRBV10-2 and J is TRBJ1-2; 9 bases line up with TRBD1. Unmatched junction bases numbered 6, after V lost 6 bases and J lost 7 bases. This CDR3 spans 13 amino acids. In germline, CDR1 is WSHSY, CDR2 SAAADI. Here the CDR3 DNA reads TGCGCCAGCAGATCGGGACAGGGAATTGGCTACACCTTC. Its protein product is CASRSGQGIGYTF.

The V gene is TRBV5-1, the J gene TRBJ1-4, with D tentatively TRBD1 (6 bases). Per the germline V gene, CDR1 is SGHRS and CDR2 is YFSETQ. The CDR3 is made up of 14 amino acids. V shed 9 bases and J shed 8 bases, with 20 bases lying between them. CDR3 in DNA: TGCGCCACTGGCTCAGGGGATGTAGGGGAAAAACTGTTTTTT. It yields the protein CATGSGDVGEKLFF.

Points on this clone: In the same sample, other DNA sequences code for this CDR3. V and J are TRBV27 and TRBJ2-2; D unclear. The V and J ends lost 3 bases and 6 bases respectively, with 2 bases between them. There are 11 residues in the CDR3. Germline assignment: CDR1 MNHEY and CDR2 SMNVEV (reference sequence). CDR3 sequence (DNA): TGTGCCAGCAGTTTCTCCGGGGAGCTGTTTTTT. It specifies CASSFSGELFF.

J is TRBJ2-1 and V is TRBV2, with unresolved D. Germline values: CDR1 SNHLY, CDR2 FYNNEI. Deletions cut 4 bases from V and 0 bases from J, with 4 bases between. CDR3 length equals 13 residues. The CDR3 region is CASSGSSYNEQFF. The CDR3 nucleotides are TGTGCCAGCAGTGGTAGCTCCTACAATGAGCAGTTCTTC.

The chain carries TRBV5-1 and TRBJ1-2; D is undetermined. The CDR3 has 13 residues. The V gene lost 2 bases and the J gene lost 4 bases, with 9 bases spanning the gap. Germline V gene data show CDR1 as SGHRS and CDR2 as YFSETQ. DNA of the CDR3: TGCGCCAGCAGCTTCGAGATCCGCTATGGCTACACCTTC. Its translation is CASSFEIRYGYTF. The full variable domain, its missing parts supplied by reference TRBV5-1 and TRBJ1-2, is KAGVTQTPRYLIKTRGQQVTLSCSPISGHRSVSWYQQTPGQGLQFLFEYFSETQRNKGNFPGRFSGRQFSNSRSEMNVSTLELGDSALYLCASSFEIRYGYTFGSGTRLTVV.

V and J are TRBV4-2 and TRBJ2-5; TRBD2 is a possible D gene (7 bases). Trimming left V 3 bases short and J 8 bases short, with 25 bases between. The CDR3 covers 17 residues. CDR1 and CDR2 from the germline V gene are LGHNA and YNFKEQ. The CDR3 sequence is CASSQSRGGEVPGTQYF. The CDR3 DNA follows: TGTGCCAGCAGCCAGAGTAGGGGGGGGGAGGTCCCCGGTACCCAGTACTTC.

This clone was seen only a few times. The CDR3 bases are TGTGCCAGCACTTGGGGAGGGCAGAGGTACTATGGCTACACCTTC. Amino acid sequence: CASTWGGQRYYGYTF. J is TRBJ1-2 and V is TRBV6-6; no definite D call. V shed 7 bases and J shed 3 bases, with 18 bases lying between them. CDR1 is MNHNY, CDR2 SVGAGI, per germline (reference sequence). This CDR3 comprises 15 residues.

The gene calls are TRBV3-1 (or the pseudogene TRBV3-2) and TRBJ1-4; D gene uncertain. The V gene's germline CDR1 is LGHDT and CDR2 YNNKEL (reference sequence). This CDR3 has 14 amino acids. V lost 3 bases and J 6 bases, leaving 11 bases between the germline ends. DNA for the CDR3: TGTGCCAGCAGCCAGCATGGACTGGATGAAAAACTGTTTTTT. Its protein is CASSQHGLDEKLFF.

The chain links TRBV7-9 to TRBJ1-2, with 10 bases matching TRBD1. Germline CDR1 SEHNR, CDR2 FQNEAQ (reference sequence). The length of the CDR3 is 17 residues. The ends lost 7 bases at V and 5 bases at J; junction bases unmatched: 16. The CDR3 sequence is CASTHTRDRDRGYGYTF. CDR3 in DNA: TGTGCCAGCACCCATACCCGAGACCGGGACAGGGGTTATGGCTACACCTTC.

The V and J genes are TRBV27 and TRBJ1-1, with TRBD1 matching 7 bases. After removal of 6 bases from V and 2 bases from J, the junction contained 9 bases not matched to a gene. This CDR3 comprises 15 residues. Per germline, CDR1 MNHEY and CDR2 SMNVEV (reference sequence). The CDR3 loop is CASSPSQGLNTEAFF. CDR3 coding DNA: TGTGCCAGCAGCCCCTCACAGGGGTTAAACACTGAAGCTTTCTTT.

The CDR3 nucleotides are TGTGCCAGCCACCTTGGGACATCCGGGACCGGGAACTCCTACGAGCAGTACTTC. It is translated as CASHLGTSGTGNSYEQYF. This chain links TRBV28 with TRBJ2-7, with D maybe TRBD1 (6 bases). The germline CDR1 and CDR2 sequences are MDHEN and SYDVKM. The V end was cut by 8 bases, the J end by 0 bases, with 26 bases between. The length of the CDR3 is 18 residues. Drawing the rest from reference TRBV28 and TRBJ2-7, the complete variable domain is DVKVTQSSRYLVKRTGEKVFLECVQDMDHENMFWYRQDPGLGLRLIYFSYDVKMKEKGDIPEGYSVSREKKERFSLILESASTNQTSMYLCASHLGTSGTGNSYEQYFGPGTRLTVT.

The chain combines TRBV5-1 with TRBJ2-7; TRBD1 aligns across 7 bases. The V gene end was trimmed by 3 bases and the J gene end by 5 bases; junction bases not matched to a gene: 8. Germline V gene sequence: CDR1 SGHRS, CDR2 YFSETQ. This CDR3 region has 14 residues. The chain's CDR3 is CASSWQGDGNEQYF. DNA of the CDR3: TGCGCCAGCAGCTGGCAGGGGGATGGCAACGAGCAGTACTTC.

The CDR3 is CASSLEAYVGGQETQYF. CDR3 sequence (DNA): TGTGCCAGCAGCTTAGAGGCCTACGTAGGGGGACAAGAGACCCAGTACTTC. The chain uses TRBV7-9 and TRBJ2-5, with TRBD1 as a possible D gene (6 bases). Germline V gene lookup returns CDR1 SEHNR and CDR2 FQNEAQ (reference sequence). Between the trimmed V and J ends, which lost 1 base and 2 bases, there was a span of 17 bases. The CDR3 totals 17 residues.

This clone was detected only a few times. In nucleotides, the CDR3 is TGCGCCAGCAGCTTCTATGAGGGGGCCGAGACCCAGTACTTC. Encoded protein: CASSFYEGAETQYF. The chain couples TRBV5-1 to TRBJ2-5; TRBD1 matches 7 bases. Germline CDR1 SGHRS, CDR2 YFSETQ. The CDR3 is made up of 14 amino acids. Trimming at V came to 2 bases and at J to 5 bases, leaving 6 bases not matched to a gene.

The gene calls are TRBV5-5 and TRBJ2-1; TRBD2 is a possible D gene (5 bases). The CDR3 contains 14 residues. Germline V gene data show CDR1 as SGHKS and CDR2 as YYEKEE (reference sequence). With 1 base removed from V and 5 bases from J, the gap between germline ends came to 10 bases. The DNA of the CDR3 is TGTGCCAGCAGCTTGCGGAGGCTCAACAATGAGCAGTTCTTC. This encodes CASSLRRLNNEQFF.

Note on this clone: The sample contains more than one DNA sequence encoding this CDR3. The rearrangement joins TRBV29-1 to TRBJ2-5, with 11 nucleotides matching TRBD1. This CDR3 comprises 13 residues. V lost 6 bases, J lost 3 bases, and 3 bases stayed unmatched. Looked up from germline, CDR1 is SQVTM and CDR2 is ANQGSEA. The CDR3 DNA reads as TGCAGCGTCGGGGGACAGGGGGAAGAGACCCAGTACTTC. It codes for CSVGGQGEETQYF.

This clone was counted between two and nine times. This chain joins TRBV28 and TRBJ1-3, with 7 bases matching TRBD1. The CDR3 sequence is 15 residues long. CDR1 MDHEN and CDR2 SYDVKM come from the germline V gene. V was clipped by 7 bases and J by 3 bases; unmatched bases: 9. CDR3 sequence: CASKRTGLVGNTIYF. As DNA, the CDR3 is TGTGCCAGCAAACGGACAGGCTTGGTTGGAAACACCATATATTTT.

V usage is TRBV5-7 and J usage is TRBJ2-1; 9 bases fit TRBD1. TRBV5-7 is identified as an open reading frame with a role that is uncertain. The CDR3 totals 13 residues. V lost 4 bases, J lost 6 bases, and 2 bases stayed unmatched. DNA of the CDR3: TGTGCCAGCAGCCGGGACAGGGCCAATGAGCAGTTCTTC. Its translation is CASSRDRANEQFF.

V usage is TRBV5-4 and J usage is TRBJ1-1; D unresolved. The V end was cut by 0 bases, the J end by 0 bases, with 9 bases between. Germline V lookup: CDR1 SGHNT, CDR2 YYREEE (reference sequence). The CDR3 runs 15 residues. The CDR3 nucleotides read TGTGCCAGCAGCTTGGACAGCCCTATGAACACTGAAGCTTTCTTT. It is translated as CASSLDSPMNTEAFF.

The V and J genes are TRBV4-2 and TRBJ2-2, with 8 bases matching TRBD2. CDR1 is LGHNA and CDR2 is YNFKEQ in the germline V gene. Germline trimming cut 0 bases from V and 7 bases from J; bases unmatched to any gene: 13. This CDR3 has 18 amino acids. The CDR3 sequence is CASSQDPIAGTKGGELFF. Written as DNA, the CDR3 is TGTGCCAGCAGCCAAGATCCGATAGCGGGAACAAAGGGCGGGGAGCTGTTTTTT.